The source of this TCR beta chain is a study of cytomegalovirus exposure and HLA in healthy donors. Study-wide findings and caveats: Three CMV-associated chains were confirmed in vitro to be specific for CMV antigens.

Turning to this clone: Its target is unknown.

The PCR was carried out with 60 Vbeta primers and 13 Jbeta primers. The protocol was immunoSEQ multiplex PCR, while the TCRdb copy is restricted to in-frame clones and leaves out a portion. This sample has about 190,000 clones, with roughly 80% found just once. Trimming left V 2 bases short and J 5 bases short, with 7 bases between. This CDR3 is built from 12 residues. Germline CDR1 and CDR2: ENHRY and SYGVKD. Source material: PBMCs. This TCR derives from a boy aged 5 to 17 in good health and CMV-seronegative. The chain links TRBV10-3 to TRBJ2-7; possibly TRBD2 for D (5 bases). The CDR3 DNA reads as TGTGCCATCAGTGAGGTGAGGGACGAGCAGTACTTC. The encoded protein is CAISEVRDEQYF.